The clone carrying this T cell receptor (beta chain) was observed a few times. The source of the sample is a study of multiple sclerosis patients with progressive multifocal leukoencephalopathy. Time point of the sample: more than ten months of natalizumab therapy. Every listed patient previously received interferon beta; all PML patients were women. Measured with immunoSEQ multiplex PCR; TCRdb has only the in-frame clones, and not every one. The sample lists 24,000 or so clones, around 93% occurring once. V trimming: 4 bases; J trimming: 4 bases; junction bases outside the gene matches: 5. The CDR3 length is 14 residues. The germline V gene has CDR1 ENHRY and CDR2 SYGVKD.

This TCR came from a young man with multiple sclerosis. The material was PBMCs, obtained from a patient treated with natalizumab. V is TRBV10-3 and J is TRBJ2-7; TRBD1 matches at 9 bases. DNA for the CDR3: TGTGCCATCAGTGCGGGACAGGGAGGGTACGAGCAGTACGTC. Encoded protein: CAISAGQGGYEQYV.